This T cell receptor beta chain was sequenced in a study of a mutant IDH1 vaccine in newly diagnosed glioma. Study overall: There were approximately 60% males and around 38% females among treated patients, whose mean age was about 40 years. Study-wide findings and caveats: Of all patients, around 94% showed vaccine-induced immune responses.

Sequencing was performed with immunoSEQ multiplex PCR; in TCRdb, only in-frame clones are kept and a portion is missing. The sample records about 58,000 clones, approximately 79% being singletons. The CDR3 consists of 15 residues. V was cut by 5 bases and J by 5 bases, with 13 bases left in between. The germline V gene has CDR1 SNHLY and CDR2 FYNNEI. As to this clone: Antigen unknown.

Time point reported: week 5, during vaccination. The vaccine gave 300 ug of a 20-mer mutant IDH1 peptide subcutaneously per dose. The donors' diagnosis was new WHO grade 3 or 4 astrocytoma that was IDH1-mutant and ATRX-lost. The genes are TRBV2 and TRBJ2-6; D possibly corresponds to TRBD2 (5 bases). Source: PBMCs, taken from a glioma patient whose treatment included an IDH1 peptide vaccine. The sequence derives from a woman in her 50s with glioma. The CDR3 region has the DNA TGTGCCAGCAGTCAAGGAGCGGTCCGGGCCAACGTCCTGACTTTC. Encoded protein: CASSQGAVRANVLTF.